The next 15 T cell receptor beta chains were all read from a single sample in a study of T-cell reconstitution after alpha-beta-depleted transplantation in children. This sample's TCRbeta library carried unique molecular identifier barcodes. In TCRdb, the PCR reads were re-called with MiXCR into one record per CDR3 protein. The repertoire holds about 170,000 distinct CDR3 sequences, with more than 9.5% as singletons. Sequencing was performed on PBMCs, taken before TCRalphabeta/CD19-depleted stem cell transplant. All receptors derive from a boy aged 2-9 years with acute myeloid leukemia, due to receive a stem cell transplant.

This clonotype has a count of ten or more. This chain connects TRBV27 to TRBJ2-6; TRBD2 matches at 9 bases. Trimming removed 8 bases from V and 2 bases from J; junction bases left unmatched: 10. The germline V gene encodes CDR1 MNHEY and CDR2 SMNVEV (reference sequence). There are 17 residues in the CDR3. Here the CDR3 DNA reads TGTGCCAGCGAAAAGGCGGGAGGGTTAACTGGGGCCAACGTCCTGACTTTC. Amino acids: CASEKAGGLTGANVLTF.

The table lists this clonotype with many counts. CDR3 bases: TGTGCCAGCAGCTCCTGGGGCCAAGAGACCCAGTACTTC. This codes for CASSSWGQETQYF. The chain uses TRBV7-6 and TRBJ2-5; D uncertain. Germline CDR1 SGHVS, CDR2 FNYEAQ. The CDR3 extends over 13 amino acids. The V gene lost 4 bases and the J gene lost 1 base, with 7 bases spanning the gap. Full variable domain (rest looked up from reference TRBV7-6 and TRBJ2-5): GAGVSQSPRYKVTKRGQDVALRCDPISGHVSLYWYRQALGQGPEFLTYFNYEAQQDKSGLPNDRFSAERPEGSISTLTIQRTEQRDSAMYRCASSSWGQETQYFGPGTRLLVL.

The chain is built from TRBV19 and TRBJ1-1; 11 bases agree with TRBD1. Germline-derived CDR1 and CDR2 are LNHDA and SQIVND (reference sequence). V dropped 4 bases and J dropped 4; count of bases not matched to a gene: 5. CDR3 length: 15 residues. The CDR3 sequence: CASSTGTGGFTEAFF. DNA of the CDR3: TGTGCCAGTAGTACCGGGACAGGGGGATTCACTGAAGCTTTCTTT.

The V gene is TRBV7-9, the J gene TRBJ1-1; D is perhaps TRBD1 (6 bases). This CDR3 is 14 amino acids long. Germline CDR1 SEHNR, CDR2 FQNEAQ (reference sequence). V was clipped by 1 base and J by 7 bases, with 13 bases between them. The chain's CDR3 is CASSLVGGADEAFF. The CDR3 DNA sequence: TGTGCCAGCAGCTTAGTTGGGGGGGCGGATGAAGCTTTCTTT.

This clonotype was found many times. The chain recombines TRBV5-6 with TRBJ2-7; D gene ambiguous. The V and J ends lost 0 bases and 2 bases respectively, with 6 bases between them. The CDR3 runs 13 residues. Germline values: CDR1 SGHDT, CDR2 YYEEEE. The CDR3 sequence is CASSLGRPYEQYF. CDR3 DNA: TGTGCCAGCAGCTTGGGCAGGCCCTACGAGCAGTACTTC.

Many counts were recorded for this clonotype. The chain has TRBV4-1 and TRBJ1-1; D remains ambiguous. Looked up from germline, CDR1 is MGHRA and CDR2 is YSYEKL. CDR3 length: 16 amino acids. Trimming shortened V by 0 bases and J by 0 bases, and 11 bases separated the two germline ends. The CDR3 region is CASSQDRRYLNTEAFF. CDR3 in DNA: TGCGCCAGCAGCCAAGATAGGCGTTACTTGAACACTGAAGCTTTCTTT.

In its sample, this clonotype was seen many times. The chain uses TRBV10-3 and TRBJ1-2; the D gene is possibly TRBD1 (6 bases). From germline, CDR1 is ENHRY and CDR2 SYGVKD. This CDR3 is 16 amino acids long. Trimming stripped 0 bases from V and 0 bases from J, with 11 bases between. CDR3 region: CAISESPGDTNYGYTF. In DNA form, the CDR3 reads TGTGCCATCAGTGAGTCCCCAGGGGACACTAACTATGGCTACACCTTC.

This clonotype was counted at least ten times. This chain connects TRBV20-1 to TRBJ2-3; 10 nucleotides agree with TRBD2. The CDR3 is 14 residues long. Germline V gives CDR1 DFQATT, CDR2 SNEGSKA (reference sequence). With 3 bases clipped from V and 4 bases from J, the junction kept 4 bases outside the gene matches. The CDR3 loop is CSARASGSSDTQYF. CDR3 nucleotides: TGCAGTGCTAGGGCTAGCGGGAGCTCAGATACGCAGTATTTT.

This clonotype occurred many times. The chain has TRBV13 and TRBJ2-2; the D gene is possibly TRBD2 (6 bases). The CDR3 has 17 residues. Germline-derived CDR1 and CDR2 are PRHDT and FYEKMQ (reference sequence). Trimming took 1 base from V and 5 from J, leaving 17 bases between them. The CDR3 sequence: CASSLVGLNGGTGELFF. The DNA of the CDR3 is TGTGCCAGCAGCTTAGTCGGCCTCAACGGGGGAACCGGGGAGCTGTTTTTT. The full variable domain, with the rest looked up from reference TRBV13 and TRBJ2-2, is AAGVIQSPRHLIKEKRETATLKCYPIPRHDTVYWYQQGPGQDPQFLISFYEKMQSDKGSIPDRFSAQQFSDYHSELNMSSLELGDSALYFCASSLVGLNGGTGELFFGEGSRLTVL.

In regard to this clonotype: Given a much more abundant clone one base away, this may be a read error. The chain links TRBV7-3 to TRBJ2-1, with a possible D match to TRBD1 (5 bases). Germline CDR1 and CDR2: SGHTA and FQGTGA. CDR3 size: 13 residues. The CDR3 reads CASSYTGYNEQIF. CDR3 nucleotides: TGTGCCAGCAGCTATACAGGATACAATGAGCAGATCTTC.

The CDR3: CASSLFPGLAGGMYEQYF. CDR3 coding DNA: TGCGCCAGCAGCTTGTTTCCGGGACTAGCGGGAGGGATGTACGAGCAGTACTTC. The V and J genes are TRBV5-1 and TRBJ2-7; 16 positions agree with TRBD2. Germline lookup yields CDR1 SGHRS and CDR2 YFSETQ. This CDR3 contains 18 residues. The V segment lost 1 base and the J segment 4 bases; nucleotides outside the gene matches: 8.

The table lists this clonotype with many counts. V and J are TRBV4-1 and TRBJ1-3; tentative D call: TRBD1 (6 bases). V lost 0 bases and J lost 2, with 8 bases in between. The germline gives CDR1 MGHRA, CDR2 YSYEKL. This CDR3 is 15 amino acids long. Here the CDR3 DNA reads TGCGCCAGCAGCCAAGACAGGGGTACTGGAAACACCATATATTTT. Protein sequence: CASSQDRGTGNTIYF.

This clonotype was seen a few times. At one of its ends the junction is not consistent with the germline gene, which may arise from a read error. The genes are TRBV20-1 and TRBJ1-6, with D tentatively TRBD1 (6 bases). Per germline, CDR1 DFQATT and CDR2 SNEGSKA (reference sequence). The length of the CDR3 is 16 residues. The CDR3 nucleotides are TGCTGTGCTAGAGATCCATCAGGAGGGGGAAGTTCACCCCTCCACTTT. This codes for CCARDPSGGGSSPLHF.

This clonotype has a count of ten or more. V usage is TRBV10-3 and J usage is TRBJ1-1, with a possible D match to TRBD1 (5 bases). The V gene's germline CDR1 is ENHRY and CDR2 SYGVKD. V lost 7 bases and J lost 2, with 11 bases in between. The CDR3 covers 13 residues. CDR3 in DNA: TGTGCCATCACCACGGGGGAAAACACTGAAGCTTTCTTT. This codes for CAITTGENTEAFF.

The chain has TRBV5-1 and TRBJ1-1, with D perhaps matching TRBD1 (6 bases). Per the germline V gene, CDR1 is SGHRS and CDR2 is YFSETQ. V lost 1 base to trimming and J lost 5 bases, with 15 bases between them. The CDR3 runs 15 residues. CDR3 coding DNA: TGCGCCAGCAGCTTGACCTCAGGGGTTATAACTGAAGCTTTCTTT. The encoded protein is CASSLTSGVITEAFF.